This T cell receptor (beta chain) is drawn from a study of Ad26.COV2.S vaccination and SARS-CoV-2 variants. The V gene end was trimmed by 2 bases and the J gene end by 2 bases; junction bases not matched to a gene: 3. The CDR3 spans 15 residues. Germline-derived CDR1 and CDR2 are ENHRY and SYGVKD. This clone was found a few times. Its antigen remains unidentified. The protocol was immunoSEQ multiplex PCR, while the TCRdb copy is restricted to in-frame clones and leaves out a portion. The sample lists roughly 380,000 clones; 70% to 90% were seen once. Whole-study findings and limits: Vaccine recipients and placebo recipients showed similar non-spike TCR breadth. People who got the vaccine had more spike-specific TCR breadth than people who got placebo. Breadth, reportedly substantial, characterized the spike-specific CD8+ and CD4+ T cell responses after vaccination.

The sample's treatment: 15 to 20 received Ad26.COV2.S at low or high dose, single or two shots; about 5 received placebo; per-sample allocation not given. Specimen acquisition occurred on day 63 following the initial vaccine or placebo injection. The sample came from a Boston adult aged 18-55 years. The clonotype was recovered from a person aged 18-60 years who received the Ad26.COV2.S COVID-19 vaccine or a placebo. The sequenced sample was peripheral blood, obtained in a trial of Ad26.COV2.S vaccine versus placebo. This chain connects TRBV10-3 to TRBJ1-5; 7 nucleotides match TRBD1. DNA of the CDR3: TGTGCCATCAGTGAGAGGGGGCTTGGCAATCAGCCCCAGCATTTT. Translating it yields CAISERGLGNQPQHF.